Presented here are 17 T cell receptor beta chains from one specimen sequenced in a study of T cells in Graves' hyperthyroidism and ophthalmopathy (dated by TCRdb to between 2018 and 2021). Library preparation employed multiplex PCR. The data were produced on an Illumina HiSeq 2000. TCR beta CDR3 regions were amplified from RNA transcripts. The first round of RT-PCR for the TCR CDR3 was performed with the HTBI primer set and the Qiagen OneStep RT-PCR kit. TCRdb trimmed public reads at Q25 via fastp, called clones via MiXCR and kept in-frame beta chains. Identical CDR3 proteins give one entry, which carries the most common genes and DNA. The sample includes around 700,000 distinct CDR3 sequences, with around 19% observed a single time. The ten largest clones represent 16% of the sample. Sequencing was performed on blood. Receptors were obtained from a woman in her forties or fifties with Graves' hyperthyroidism that later progressed to Graves' ophthalmopathy.

Only one count was recorded for this clonotype. V gene TRBV28 combines with J gene TRBJ2-7; D may match TRBD1 or TRBD2 (5 bases each). This CDR3 is built from 15 residues. CDR1 and CDR2 (germline): MDHEN, SYDVKM. The V and J ends lost 5 bases and 6 bases respectively, with 20 bases between them. In DNA form, the CDR3 reads TGTGCCAGCAGTCCTCCGAGCTATCAGGGAGCCGAGCAGTACTTC. Its protein is CASSPPSYQGAEQYF.

In DNA form, the CDR3 reads TGTGCCAGCAGTGAAGAAGGCAGTTACTACGAGCAGTACTTC. It translates to CASSEEGSYYEQYF. V usage is TRBV6-1 and J usage is TRBJ2-7; D uncertain. Trimming shortened V by 1 base and J by 3 bases, and 10 bases separated the two germline ends. The CDR3 sequence is 14 residues long. CDR1 MNHNS and CDR2 SASEGT come from the germline V gene.

This clonotype was found many times. The V and J genes are TRBV27 and TRBJ2-2; 10 nucleotides line up with TRBD2. The V segment lost 5 bases and the J segment 4 bases; nucleotides outside the gene matches: 7. This CDR3 contains 16 residues. Germline CDR1 MNHEY, CDR2 SMNVEV (reference sequence). The CDR3 nucleotides are TGTGCCAGCAGTGCCCTAGCGGGGGCGGTCACCGGGGAGCTGTTTTTT. It yields the protein CASSALAGAVTGELFF.

This clonotype was observed at least ten times. This chain links TRBV7-9 with TRBJ1-1; TRBD1 aligns across 7 bases. Germline values: CDR1 SEHNR, CDR2 FQNEAQ (reference sequence). Trimming cost V 5 bases and J 1 base; bases outside gene matches: 4. The CDR3 extends over 14 amino acids. In nucleotides, the CDR3 is TGTGCCAGCAGCGTCCAGGGGGGGAACACTGAAGCTTTCTTT. Translated: CASSVQGGNTEAFF.

This clonotype has just a few counts. The CDR3 is CASSLDGVRSSGNTIYF. The CDR3 bases are TGCGCCAGCAGCTTGGACGGTGTGAGGAGCTCTGGAAACACCATATATTTT. The V call is TRBV5-1, the J call TRBJ1-3, with D hard to call. V was pared by 0 bases and J by 0 bases, with 13 bases between. Germline-derived CDR1 and CDR2 are SGHRS and YFSETQ. This CDR3 has 17 amino acids.

Here the CDR3 DNA reads TGTGCCAGTAGTATAGGGGTGGGATTCAGCTCCTACGAGCAGTACTTC. It encodes CASSIGVGFSSYEQYF. The chain employs TRBV19 and TRBJ2-7; D gene ambiguous. Trimming took 1 base from V and 0 from J, leaving 13 bases between them. Germline CDR1 reads LNHDA; CDR2 reads SQIVND (reference sequence). CDR3 length: 16 amino acids.

This clonotype was seen repeatedly, ten times or more. V is TRBV2 and J is TRBJ2-3, with 7 positions matching TRBD1. CDR1 and CDR2 (germline): SNHLY, FYNNEI. This CDR3 is 14 amino acids long. Trimming cost V 5 bases and J 4 bases; bases outside gene matches: 6. CDR3: CASSWDSEADTQYF. The CDR3 DNA sequence: TGTGCCAGCAGTTGGGACAGCGAGGCAGATACGCAGTATTTT.

The chain recombines TRBV6-5 with TRBJ1-4, with 7 bases identical to TRBD1. V was pared by 4 bases and J by 1 base, with 6 bases of the junction left unmatched. CDR1 is MNHEY and CDR2 is SVGAGI in the germline V gene. The CDR3 runs to 16 residues. The CDR3 coding sequence is TGTGCCAGCAGTTCAGGGGGAATTCAAACTAATGAAAAACTGTTTTTT. It is translated as CASSSGGIQTNEKLFF.

This clonotype was observed a few times. The CDR3 sequence is CASSEDRGLGSPLHF. The DNA for the CDR3 is TGTGCCAGCAGCGAGGACAGGGGGTTGGGTTCACCCCTCCACTTT. The chain has TRBV7-8 and TRBJ1-6, with 10 bases that match TRBD1. This CDR3 has 15 residues. V lost 5 bases, J lost 9 bases, and 7 bases stayed unmatched. In germline, CDR1 is SGHVS, CDR2 FQNEAQ.

The table lists this clonotype with many counts. The chain links TRBV6-1 to TRBJ1-1; no clear D gene. Trimming took 2 bases from V and 8 from J, leaving 12 bases between them. The CDR3 length is 13 residues. Germline values: CDR1 MNHNS, CDR2 SASEGT. Here the CDR3 reads CASSESKIFEAFF. In DNA, the CDR3 is TGTGCCAGCAGTGAATCGAAAATTTTCGAAGCTTTCTTT.

This clonotype was counted many times. The rearrangement joins TRBV5-6 to TRBJ2-1; TRBD2 agrees at 8 bases. The CDR3 has 16 amino acids. With V trimmed by 0 bases and J by 0 bases, 2 bases remained unmatched. Germline CDR1 is SGHDT and CDR2 is YYEEEE. CDR3 DNA sequence: TGTGCCAGCAGCTTGGAACTAGCGGCCTCCTACAATGAGCAGTTCTTC. Translation gives CASSLELAASYNEQFF.

This clonotype has a count of ten or more. The V call is TRBV30, the J call TRBJ1-1; D call uncertain. CDR1 is GTSNPN, CDR2 SVGIG, per germline (reference sequence). V dropped 4 bases and J dropped 1 base, with 7 bases sitting between them. The CDR3 is made up of 12 amino acids. CDR3 loop: CAWTAGNTEAFF. The CDR3 coding sequence is TGTGCCTGGACAGCAGGGAACACTGAAGCTTTCTTT.

To note about this clonotype: This could be a read error, since a much larger clone is one nucleotide away. The rearrangement links TRBV7-9 to TRBJ1-2; the match to TRBD1 covers 12 bases. The CDR3 spans 14 residues. In germline, CDR1 is SEHNR, CDR2 FQNEAQ (reference sequence). Losses at the gene ends were 5 bases for V and 8 bases for J; bases not matched to a gene: 6. The CDR3 protein is CASSQGQGAEGYTF. CDR3 sequence (DNA): TGTGCCAGCAGCCAGGGACAGGGGGCGGAGGGCTACACCTTC.

This clonotype was counted at least ten times. The chain joins TRBV5-5 to TRBJ1-1; possible D gene TRBD1, 5 bases. Trimming stripped 2 bases from V and 3 bases from J, with 11 bases between. Germline values: CDR1 SGHKS, CDR2 YYEKEE (reference sequence). This CDR3 has 14 residues. The CDR3 is CASSFEGRDTEAFF. The DNA of the CDR3 is TGTGCCAGCAGCTTCGAGGGCAGGGACACTGAAGCTTTCTTT.

The chain uses TRBV6-5 and TRBJ2-4, with 10 bases that match TRBD1. Trimming cost V 3 bases and J 15 bases; bases outside gene matches: 14. CDR1 and CDR2 (germline): MNHEY, SVGAGI. CDR3 length equals 15 residues. CDR3 sequence (DNA): TGTGCCAGCAGTTATACCGGGACAGGGGCCGCCGTATGGTACTTC. It yields the protein CASSYTGTGAAVWYF.

The genes are TRBV20-1 and TRBJ1-5, with 9 bases lining up with TRBD1. The CDR3 runs 18 residues. Germline V gene data show CDR1 as DFQATT and CDR2 as SNEGSKA (reference sequence). V lost 0 bases and J lost 0; bases outside the gene matches: 9. The chain's CDR3 is CSARDSGGTGNSNQPQHF. CDR3 in DNA: TGCAGTGCTAGAGATTCGGGTGGGACAGGGAATAGCAATCAGCCCCAGCATTTT.

The chain uses TRBV11-1 and TRBJ1-4; D is ambiguous. The CDR3 is made up of 17 amino acids. V lost 4 bases to trimming and J lost 8 bases, with 23 bases between them. Germline loops: CDR1 SGHAT, CDR2 FQDESV (reference sequence). CDR3 sequence: CASSSLGPFGQNEKLFF. The CDR3 DNA reads as TGTGCCAGCAGCTCGCTTGGGCCATTCGGCCAGAACGAAAAACTGTTTTTT.